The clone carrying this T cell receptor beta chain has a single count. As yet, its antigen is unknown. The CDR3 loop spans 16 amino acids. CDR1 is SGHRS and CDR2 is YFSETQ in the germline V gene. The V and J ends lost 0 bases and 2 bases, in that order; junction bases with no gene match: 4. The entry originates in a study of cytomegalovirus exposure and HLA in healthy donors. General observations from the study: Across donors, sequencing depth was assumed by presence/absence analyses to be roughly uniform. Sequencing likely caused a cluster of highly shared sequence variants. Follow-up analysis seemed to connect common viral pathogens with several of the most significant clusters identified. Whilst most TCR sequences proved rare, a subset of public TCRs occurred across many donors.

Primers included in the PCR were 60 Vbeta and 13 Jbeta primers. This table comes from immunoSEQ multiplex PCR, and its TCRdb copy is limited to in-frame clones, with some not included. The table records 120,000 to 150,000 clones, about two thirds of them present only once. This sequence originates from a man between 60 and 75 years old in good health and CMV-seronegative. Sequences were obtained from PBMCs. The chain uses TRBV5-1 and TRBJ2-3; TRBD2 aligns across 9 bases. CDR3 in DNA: TGCGCCAGCAGCTTGGCCCTAGCGGGAAACACAGATACGCAGTATTTT. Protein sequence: CASSLALAGNTDTQYF.